This T cell receptor beta chain was sequenced in a study of T cells in Graves' hyperthyroidism and ophthalmopathy. Regarding the study as a whole: Onset of ophthalmopathy came a median roughly 6.4 months after the model predicted it.

Germline CDR1 ENHRY, CDR2 SYGVKD. This CDR3 region has 16 residues. Trimming took off 1 base at V and 2 bases at J, with 11 bases between the two ends. The investigators amplified TCR beta CDR3 regions from RNA transcripts. HTBI primers drove first-round RT-PCR of the TCR CDR3. TCRdb ran MiXCR on the multiplex PCR reads and lists one entry per CDR3 protein. The sample has about 96,000 distinct CDR3 sequences; about 51% are singletons. This clonotype has ten or more counts. The antigen is not known. Each patient was aged 18 to 65 and had newly diagnosed hyperthyroidism of under 2 months' duration. The PBMCs had their origin in 7.5 to 10 ml of fresh peripheral blood.

The TCR was taken from a middle-aged woman with Graves' hyperthyroidism. Material: blood. V gene TRBV10-3 combines with J gene TRBJ2-2; no clear D. The CDR3 spells CAISEFDRTNTGELFF. In nucleotides, the CDR3 is TGTGCCATCAGTGAGTTCGATAGGACCAACACCGGGGAGCTGTTTTTT.